The 10 T cell receptor beta chains given below trace back to one sample, sequenced in a study of blood T cells in healthy people across ages. The use of a sample-barcoded 5' primer and a J-beta primer mix characterized a second PCR of roughly 7 to 11 cycles. TCRdb recomputed calls from the 5' RACE reads with MiXCR, one row per CDR3 protein. Among over a million distinct CDR3 sequences listed, roughly 45% were seen once. Sample: blood. These receptors all stem from a woman aged 60-75 years in good health.

The J gene is TRBJ1-2, the V gene TRBV5-6, with a weak D call TRBD1 (6 bases). This CDR3 has 15 amino acids. The V gene's germline CDR1 is SGHDT and CDR2 YYEEEE. Trimming removed 4 bases from V and 3 bases from J, with 16 bases in between. Here the CDR3 reads CASSPQGRGYYGYTF. In DNA, the CDR3 is TGTGCCAGCAGCCCCCAGGGCAGGGGATACTATGGCTACACCTTC.

This clonotype has just a few counts. The chain couples TRBV6-2 or TRBV6-3 to TRBJ2-5; the D is unclear. The V end lost 0 bases, the J end lost 9 bases, and 5 bases lay between the germline ends. Germline assignment: CDR1 MNHEY and CDR2 SVGEGT. The CDR3 contains 11 residues. The CDR3 region is CASSYSVAQYF. CDR3 in DNA: TGTGCCAGCAGTTACTCAGTGGCCCAGTACTTC.

This clonotype showed up just a few times. The chain links TRBV25-1 to TRBJ1-1, with 7 bases aligning to TRBD1. CDR1 and CDR2 (germline): MGHDK, SYGVNS. The V segment lost 4 bases and the J segment 1 base; nucleotides outside the gene matches: 3. The CDR3 is 14 residues long. CDR3 protein: CASSVWDRNTEAFF. The CDR3 DNA follows: TGTGCCAGCAGTGTTTGGGACAGGAACACTGAAGCTTTCTTT.

This rearrangement joins TRBV12-3 or TRBV12-4 to TRBJ2-1, with D perhaps given as TRBD1 or TRBD2 (5 bases each). The V end was cut by 4 bases, the J end by 0 bases, with 28 bases between. The CDR3 length is 21 residues. DNA for the CDR3: TGTGCCAGCAGTTCCCTCCGACGGGGCCTCGCTAGCAGCAGCTCCTACAATGAGCAGTTCTTC. Protein product: CASSSLRRGLASSSSYNEQFF.

This clonotype appeared a few times. The J gene is TRBJ2-1, the V gene TRBV20-1, with D possibly TRBD2 on 5 matching bases. CDR3 size: 13 residues. Germline loops: CDR1 DFQATT, CDR2 SNEGSKA (reference sequence). V gave up 6 bases and J gave up 7 bases, with 16 bases separating them. CDR3 region: CSALPLASNEQFF. DNA for the CDR3: TGCAGTGCCCTTCCTTTAGCGTCGAATGAGCAGTTCTTC.

The gene calls are TRBV29-1 and TRBJ2-1, with D tentatively TRBD1 (6 bases). Trimming stripped 4 bases from V and 2 bases from J, with 12 bases between. Germline CDR1 is SQVTM and CDR2 is ANQGSEA. The CDR3 has 14 residues. The CDR3 DNA sequence: TGCAGCGTTGCAGAGGGGACAACCTACAATGAGCAGTTCTTC. Translating gives CSVAEGTTYNEQFF.

The V call is TRBV5-6, the J call TRBJ2-1; possibly TRBD1 or TRBD2 for D (5 bases each). The CDR3 sequence is 15 residues long. The ends were cut back, 3 bases at V and 8 bases at J, with 18 bases in the middle. Germline V lookup: CDR1 SGHDT, CDR2 YYEEEE. CDR3 amino acids: CASSSGPRSWDEQFF. The CDR3 DNA follows: TGTGCCAGCAGCTCGGGACCGCGAAGTTGGGATGAGCAGTTCTTC.

This clonotype has only a few counts. The J gene is TRBJ1-6, the V gene TRBV2, with D perhaps matching TRBD1 (5 bases). Deletions cut 8 bases from V and 10 bases from J, with 15 bases between. CDR1 is SNHLY and CDR2 is FYNNEI in the germline V gene. The CDR3 is made up of 13 amino acids. CDR3 residues: CASLRGSGSPLHF. The CDR3 coding sequence is TGTGCCAGCTTAAGGGGAAGCGGATCACCCCTCCACTTT.

In its sample, this clonotype was seen a few times. The chain links TRBV11-2 to TRBJ2-3; unclear D gene. CDR1 is SGHAT and CDR2 is FQNNGV in the germline V gene. This CDR3 spans 13 amino acids. The ends were cut back, 1 base at V and 8 bases at J, with 10 bases in the middle. CDR3 region: CASSLVRESTQYF. The CDR3 bases are TGTGCCAGCAGCTTAGTGCGCGAAAGTACGCAGTATTTT.

The chain recombines TRBV6-1 with TRBJ1-6; 7 bases line up with TRBD1. CDR1 and CDR2 (germline): MNHNS, SASEGT. The CDR3 is 15 amino acids. Trimming cost V 6 bases and J 4 bases; bases outside gene matches: 6. CDR3 sequence reads: CASRGTAGYNSPLHF. For the CDR3, the DNA is TGTGCCAGCAGGGGGACAGCCGGGTATAATTCACCCCTCCACTTT.